This T cell receptor beta chain is from a study of OX40 agonist ivuxolimab in advanced cancers. With baseline, cycle 4 day 1, and cycle 7 day 1 as timepoints, blood was sampled. Data came from immunoSEQ multiplex PCR; TCRdb stores just in-frame clones and leaves some out. The table shows 72,000 or so clones, with about 80% occurring only once. Study-level findings and limits: Dose levels from 0.1 to 3.0 mg/kg saw CD4+ and CD8+ blood T cells expand clonally by week 6.

The CDR3 has 16 amino acids. V was pared by 2 bases and J by 4 bases, with 12 bases between. CDR1 MNHEY and CDR2 SMNVEV come from the germline V gene (reference sequence). Comment on this clone: As yet, its antigen is unknown.

Specimen: CD4+ or CD8+ T cells sorted from blood, collected in a trial of the OX40 agonist ivuxolimab. The receptor was isolated from an adult with an advanced solid tumor such as melanoma, head and neck, liver or kidney cancer. The J gene is TRBJ1-6, the V gene TRBV27, with D uncertain. The CDR3: CASSLRRQEYNSPLHF. The CDR3 DNA reads as TGTGCCAGCAGTTTAAGGCGGCAGGAGTATAATTCACCCCTCCACTTT.